This TCR beta chain was captured by sequencing in a study of shared clonotypes between healthy human individuals. Whole-study context: The plates for each donor numbered three CD4 naive, three CD4 memory, two CD8 naive and one CD8 memory. Study-level results: Donor scarcity curtailed the genetic and exposure-history diversity represented herein. Some clonotypes were shared by all four sorted-subset donors, while others were not shared. The non-shared ones had lower generation probabilities than the shared ones.

The CDR3 loop spans 17 amino acids. With 4 bases removed from V and 2 bases from J, the gap between germline ends came to 18 bases. CDR1 is LNHDA and CDR2 is SQIVND in the germline V gene (reference sequence). Here immunoSEQ multiplex PCR was the method, and the copy in TCRdb shows in-frame clones only, minus some. This table holds some 500,000 clones, 95% to 97% found once. A note on this clone: Antigen unknown.

The sequenced sample consisted of naive CD4+ T cells sorted from blood. Specified subset: CD45RA+ positively selected. This TCR was sampled from a young woman in good health. The chain is built from TRBV19 and TRBJ1-5, with D possibly TRBD1 on 5 matching bases. CDR3 in amino acids: CASSSRRGGRGNQPQHF. DNA for the CDR3: TGTGCCAGTAGTAGTCGTAGGGGCGGGAGGGGCAATCAGCCCCAGCATTTT.